These 21 T cell receptor beta chains were all obtained from the same sample, sequenced in a study of blood T cell repertoires in COVID-19 (dated by TCRdb to the early 2020s). Receptor amplification or capture employed the immunoSEQ multiplex PCR assay. This is the immuneACCESS table as TCRdb keeps it, with only in-frame sequences that have V and J called. A part of the clones is gone; compared with another copy, unresolved V genes explain less than half, and the rest is unexplained. The sample contains approximately 58,000 clones, roughly four fifths of them found a single time. Roughly 30% of the sample is in the top ten clones. The sequencing input was peripheral blood. These receptor sequences come from a man between 60 and 75 years old with COVID-19, enrolled during active disease.

In the case of this clone: Mismatch with germline at one junction end may stem from a read error. This rearrangement joins TRBV5-4 to TRBJ2-1, with unresolved D. Germline V gives CDR1 SGHNT, CDR2 YYREEE (reference sequence). The CDR3 length is 15 residues. The CDR3 here is CASSLASSSNNEQFF. CDR3 nucleotide sequence: TGTGCCAGCAGCTTGGCCAGTTCCTCCAACAATGAGCAGTTCTTC.

V usage is TRBV13 and J usage is TRBJ2-6; 11 nucleotides match TRBD1. The CDR3 loop spans 17 amino acids. V was pared by 8 bases and J by 0 bases, with 6 bases of the junction left unmatched. CDR1 PRHDT and CDR2 FYEKMQ come from the germline V gene (reference sequence). The CDR3 spells CASDGTGGPSGANVLTF. The CDR3 DNA follows: TGTGCCAGCGATGGGACAGGGGGGCCCTCTGGGGCCAACGTCCTGACTTTC.

The chain uses TRBV7-2 and TRBJ1-1, with a weak D call TRBD1 (6 bases). The CDR3 spans 17 residues. With 5 bases removed from V and 6 bases from J, the gap between germline ends came to 25 bases. Germline loops: CDR1 SGHTA, CDR2 FQGNSA. The DNA for the CDR3 is TGTGCCAGCAGCCCCCTCGGGGGGCCGGGGGAAGAATCTGAAGCTTTCTTT. Amino acid sequence: CASSPLGGPGEESEAFF.

The chain links TRBV2 to TRBJ2-1, with 8 positions matching TRBD2. The CDR3 consists of 16 residues. Looked up from germline, CDR1 is SNHLY and CDR2 is FYNNEI. The V and J ends lost 7 bases and 3 bases, in that order; junction bases with no gene match: 11. The CDR3 DNA is TGTGCCAGCACCCGGGGGAGCGGGGGAATCTACAATGAGCAGTTCTTC. Amino acids: CASTRGSGGIYNEQFF.

This chain links TRBV5-4 with TRBJ2-1; 9 bases align to TRBD1. Germline V gene sequence: CDR1 SGHNT, CDR2 YYREEE (reference sequence). V was clipped by 0 bases and J by 7 bases; unmatched bases: 8. This CDR3 has 16 residues. In DNA, the CDR3 is TGTGCCAGCAGCTTGGCCGGGGGACAGGGTGGAAATGAGCAGTTCTTC. Translation: CASSLAGGQGGNEQFF.

This clone has only one observation. CDR3 nucleotide sequence: TGTGCCAGCAGCGGTAGCGGGAGGGGCTACAATGAGCAGTTCTTC. Its protein product is CASSGSGRGYNEQFF. The chain couples TRBV7-2 to TRBJ2-1, with 11 bases matching TRBD2. Looked up from germline, CDR1 is SGHTA and CDR2 is FQGNSA. V dropped 5 bases and J dropped 3; count of bases not matched to a gene: 3. This CDR3 has 15 amino acids.

CDR3 nucleotide sequence: TGTGCCAGCAGCACGAGACAGGACCGTCTTCAGCCCCAGCATTTT. Protein: CASSTRQDRLQPQHF. V is TRBV5-6 and J is TRBJ1-5, with D perhaps matching TRBD1 (6 bases). Per germline, CDR1 SGHDT and CDR2 YYEEEE. The CDR3 totals 15 residues. V was clipped by 4 bases and J by 6 bases, with 17 bases between them.

The gene calls are TRBV5-1 and TRBJ2-1; 9 positions agree with TRBD1. CDR3 length: 16 residues. Unmatched junction bases numbered 13, after V lost 7 bases and J lost 5 bases. Germline V gene data show CDR1 as SGHRS and CDR2 as YFSETQ. CDR3 sequence: CASGAARDRADNEQFF. The CDR3 nucleotides read TGCGCCAGCGGGGCCGCTCGGGACAGGGCCGACAATGAGCAGTTCTTC.

This clone came up once. The CDR3 loop is CASSAASGGAPTDTQYF. CDR3 DNA sequence: TGCGCCAGCAGCGCGGCTAGCGGGGGGGCCCCCACAGATACGCAGTATTTT. The chain recombines TRBV5-1 with TRBJ2-3; 12 bases are a match to TRBD2. The CDR3 consists of 17 residues. CDR1 is SGHRS and CDR2 is YFSETQ in the germline V gene. V trimming: 4 bases; J trimming: 2 bases; junction bases outside the gene matches: 8. Full variable domain (missing parts from reference TRBV5-1 and TRBJ2-3): KAGVTQTPRYLIKTRGQQVTLSCSPISGHRSVSWYQQTPGQGLQFLFEYFSETQRNKGNFPGRFSGRQFSNSRSEMNVSTLELGDSALYLCASSAASGGAPTDTQYFGPGTRLTVL.

V is TRBV6-5 and J is TRBJ1-2; tentative D call: TRBD1 (6 bases). Germline V lookup: CDR1 MNHEY, CDR2 SVGAGI. The CDR3 consists of 13 residues. V was cut by 7 bases and J by 4 bases, with 13 bases left in between. CDR3 sequence: CASKPGDGYGYTF. CDR3 bases: TGTGCCAGCAAACCAGGGGATGGCTATGGCTACACCTTC.

The chain has TRBV9 and TRBJ2-1; no clear D. Trimming took off 0 bases at V and 7 bases at J, with 8 bases between the two ends. The CDR3 contains 13 residues. The germline V gene has CDR1 SGDLS and CDR2 YYNGEE. In DNA form, the CDR3 reads TGTGCCAGCAGCGTAGACGTGCGGAATGAGCAGTTCTTC. It is translated as CASSVDVRNEQFF.

V and J are TRBV5-5 and TRBJ2-1; maybe TRBD2 (5 bases). CDR3 size: 14 residues. The V and J ends lost 7 bases and 4 bases respectively, with 15 bases between them. Per the germline V gene, CDR1 is SGHKS and CDR2 is YYEKEE (reference sequence). The chain's CDR3 is CASGWTPLYNEQFF. CDR3 bases: TGTGCCAGCGGATGGACTCCTTTATACAATGAGCAGTTCTTC.

This chain links TRBV5-5 with TRBJ1-2, with 10 bases identical to TRBD1. The CDR3 runs 17 residues. V dropped 1 base and J dropped 8; count of bases not matched to a gene: 14. The germline CDR1 and CDR2 sequences are SGHKS and YYEKEE (reference sequence). CDR3 sequence: CASSLYLGTGASNGYTF. The CDR3 DNA reads TGTGCCAGCAGCTTGTATCTTGGGACAGGGGCGTCGAACGGCTACACCTTC.

V gene TRBV6-5 combines with J gene TRBJ2-3; D is undetermined. The V gene's germline CDR1 is MNHEY and CDR2 SVGAGI. V was pared by 4 bases and J by 3 bases, with 11 bases between. CDR3 size: 14 residues. The CDR3 loop reads CASSSPRGTDTQYF. The CDR3 DNA reads TGTGCCAGCAGTTCCCCTAGAGGTACAGATACGCAGTATTTT.

The chain combines TRBV4-1 with TRBJ2-7, with D maybe TRBD2 (6 bases). Per the germline V gene, CDR1 is MGHRA and CDR2 is YSYEKL. V gave up 2 bases and J gave up 4 bases, with 15 bases separating them. The CDR3 is 15 residues long. The CDR3 is CASSQLRTGVYEQYF. In nucleotides, the CDR3 is TGCGCCAGCAGCCAACTGAGGACGGGAGTTTACGAGCAGTACTTC.

V usage is TRBV9 and J usage is TRBJ1-2, with TRBD1 matching 10 bases. V shed 3 bases, J shed 3 bases, and the junction held 14 bases outside the gene matches. The CDR3 totals 18 residues. Germline V lookup: CDR1 SGDLS, CDR2 YYNGEE. For the CDR3, the DNA is TGTGCCAGCAGCGGTAGGGACCGGGACAGGGGCTTCGACTATGGCTACACCTTC. It is translated as CASSGRDRDRGFDYGYTF.

The table lists this clone with a count of one. The V gene is TRBV6-5, the J gene TRBJ2-1, with TRBD1 identical over 7 bases. The ends lost 1 base at V and 10 bases at J; junction bases unmatched: 7. Germline CDR1 reads MNHEY; CDR2 reads SVGAGI. The CDR3 covers 14 residues. CDR3 residues: CASSYWGQQLEQFF. The DNA of the CDR3 is TGTGCCAGCAGTTACTGGGGACAGCAGTTGGAGCAGTTCTTC.

The chain joins TRBV6-1 to TRBJ1-1, with 7 bases matching TRBD1. CDR3 length equals 15 residues. Germline V CDR1 and CDR2: MNHNS, SASEGT. After removal of 0 bases from V and 1 base from J, the junction contained 2 bases not matched to a gene. CDR3 sequence reads: CASSEARTGNTEAFF. CDR3 in DNA: TGTGCCAGCAGTGAAGCTAGGACAGGGAACACTGAAGCTTTCTTT.

There are a few counts of this clone. The genes are TRBV7-3 and TRBJ2-3; 8 bases fit TRBD2. The V gene end was trimmed by 2 bases and the J gene end by 5 bases; junction bases not matched to a gene: 0. Per the germline V gene, CDR1 is SGHTA and CDR2 is FQGTGA. The CDR3 runs 13 residues. CDR3 nucleotide sequence: TGTGCCAGCAGCTTACTAGCGGGAGATACGCAGTATTTT. It translates to CASSLLAGDTQYF.

The sample holds one count of this clone. The chain carries TRBV20-1 and TRBJ1-2; D perhaps matches TRBD1 (5 bases). V was trimmed by 3 bases and J by 3 bases, leaving 8 bases between them. The CDR3 sequence is 12 residues long. Germline CDR1 is DFQATT and CDR2 is SNEGSKA (reference sequence). In DNA form, the CDR3 reads TGCAGTGCTAGTGGGGGGGACTATGGCTACACCTTC. Its translation: CSASGGDYGYTF.

A few counts support this clone. The chain has TRBV2 and TRBJ1-5; TRBD1 might be the D (5 bases). Germline-derived CDR1 and CDR2 are SNHLY and FYNNEI. The V end was cut by 10 bases, the J end by 2 bases, with 18 bases between. The CDR3 runs 15 residues. CDR3 coding DNA: TGTGCCACCACAACGGGGGGGGTTGGCAATCAGCCCCAGCATTTT. This encodes CATTTGGVGNQPQHF.